A selection of T cell receptor beta chains follows, all from one sample in a study of cytomegalovirus exposure and HLA in healthy donors. Assay used: immunoSEQ multiplex PCR; TCRdb lists only in-frame clones, some missing. The profile shows roughly 190,000 clones, about 80% of them singletons. What was sequenced was PBMCs. The receptors come from a woman in her thirties or forties in good health and CMV-seronegative. CDR3s include the opening cysteine and the closing phenylalanine or tryptophan. A D gene is named only where the DNA matches it firmly. Size tells how often a clone was seen (once, few, many) or the class of an expanded clone, and some rows leave it out.

size	J	V	length	D	CDR3	DNA
once	TRBJ1-2	TRBV5-6	13	-	CASSFGEDYGYTF	TGTGCCAGCAGCTTTGGGGAGGACTATGGCTACACCTTC
-	TRBJ1-5	TRBV19	13	TRBD1	CASSTGGNQPQHF	TGTGCCAGTAGCACAGGGGGCAATCAGCCCCAGCATTTT
few	TRBJ2-2	TRBV5-1	16	TRBD2	CASSPGLAEGTGELFF	TGCGCCAGCAGCCCAGGACTAGCGGAGGGCACCGGGGAGCTGTTTTTT
-	TRBJ1-2	TRBV6-5	14	TRBD1	CASSFGQGTYGYTF	TGTGCCAGCAGTTTCGGACAGGGTACCTATGGCTACACCTTC
-	TRBJ2-3	TRBV18	16	TRBD2	CASSPASSGATDTQYF	TGTGCCAGCTCACCAGCGTCTAGCGGAGCCACAGATACGCAGTATTTT
many	TRBJ2-2	TRBV2	15	TRBD1	CASSGGQSNTGELFF	TGTGCCAGCAGTGGGGGACAGTCGAACACCGGGGAGCTGTTTTTT
-	TRBJ2-4	TRBV25-1	17	-	CASSESVHRPAKNIQYF	TGTGCCAGCAGTGAATCCGTGCACAGACCAGCCAAAAACATTCAGTACTTC
-	TRBJ2-1	TRBV14	16	-	CASSQEVSANYNEQFF	TGTGCCAGCAGCCAAGAAGTTAGCGCTAACTACAATGAGCAGTTCTTC
-	TRBJ2-5	TRBV4-1	14	-	CASSQGTKQETQYF	TGCGCCAGCAGCCAAGGGACTAAACAAGAGACCCAGTACTTC
once	TRBJ1-2	TRBV5-1	17	TRBD1	CASRLAGRQGEDYGYTF	TGCGCCAGCAGACTGGCGGGCAGACAGGGGGAGGACTATGGCTACACCTTC
-	TRBJ2-3	TRBV19	14	-	CASKGGASTDTQYF	TGTGCCAGTAAAGGGGGAGCCAGCACAGATACGCAGTATTTT
-	TRBJ2-7	TRBV2	15	TRBD2	CASRQTSGGAYEQYF	TGTGCCAGCAGGCAAACTAGCGGGGGAGCCTACGAGCAGTACTTC
few	TRBJ2-5	TRBV9	13	TRBD1	CASSARTGETQYF	TGTGCCAGCAGCGCCCGGACAGGGGAGACCCAGTACTTC
-	TRBJ1-1	TRBV7-2	13	-	CASSLTRHDPAFF	TGTGCCAGCAGCTTAACGAGACACGACCCAGCTTTCTTT
-	TRBJ1-5	TRBV19	17	-	CASSGSGVLYSNQPQHF	TGTGCCAGTAGTGGGAGTGGCGTTTTATATAGCAATCAGCCCCAGCATTTT
-	TRBJ2-1	TRBV15	11	-	CATSLSGEQFF	TGTGCCACCAGCCTAAGTGGTGAGCAGTTCTTC
-	TRBJ2-3	TRBV7-2	15	-	CASSLADLRQGTQYF	TGTGCCAGCAGCTTAGCGGACTTACGTCAAGGTACGCAGTATTTT
-	TRBJ2-1	TRBV9	17	TRBD2	CASSPGLAGRQVNEQFF	TGTGCCAGCAGTCCCGGACTAGCGGGGAGGCAAGTAAATGAGCAGTTCTTC
-	TRBJ2-7	TRBV25-1	16	-	CASSESGTTGSYEQYF	TGTGCCAGCAGTGAGTCCGGGACAACCGGCTCCTACGAGCAGTACTTC
-	TRBJ1-1	TRBV6-5	14	TRBD1	CASRDRRMNTEAFF	TGTGCCAGCCGGGACAGACGTATGAACACTGAAGCTTTCTTT